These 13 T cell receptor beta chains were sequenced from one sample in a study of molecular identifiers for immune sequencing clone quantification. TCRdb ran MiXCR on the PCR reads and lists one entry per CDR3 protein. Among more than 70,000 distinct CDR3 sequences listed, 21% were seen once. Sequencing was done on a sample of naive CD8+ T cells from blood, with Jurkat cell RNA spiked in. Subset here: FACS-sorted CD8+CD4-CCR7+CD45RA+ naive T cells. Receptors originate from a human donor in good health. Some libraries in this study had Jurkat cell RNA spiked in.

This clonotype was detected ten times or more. CDR3 in amino acids: CASSYSQRSSGANVLTF. CDR3 sequence (DNA): TGTGCCAGCAGTTACTCGCAAAGATCCTCTGGGGCCAACGTCCTGACTTTC. V usage is TRBV6-5 and J usage is TRBJ2-6; D is uncertain. V gave up 0 bases and J gave up 0 bases, with 9 bases separating them. The CDR3 contains 17 residues. Germline lookup yields CDR1 MNHEY and CDR2 SVGAGI.

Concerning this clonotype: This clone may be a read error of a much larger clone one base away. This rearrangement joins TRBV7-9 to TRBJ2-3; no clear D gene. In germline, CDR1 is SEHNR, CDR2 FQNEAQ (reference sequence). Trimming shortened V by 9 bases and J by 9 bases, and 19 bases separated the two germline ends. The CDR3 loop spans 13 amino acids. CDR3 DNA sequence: TGTGCCAGTGGAGCCCAGGTGGAAGAGACGCAGTATTTT. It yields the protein CASGAQVEETQYF.

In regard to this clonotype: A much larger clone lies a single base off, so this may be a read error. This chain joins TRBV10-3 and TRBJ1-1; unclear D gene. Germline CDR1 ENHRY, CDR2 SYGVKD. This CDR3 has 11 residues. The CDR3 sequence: CAIGESTEAFF. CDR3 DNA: TGTGCCATCGGTGAGTCGACTGAAGCTTTCTTT.

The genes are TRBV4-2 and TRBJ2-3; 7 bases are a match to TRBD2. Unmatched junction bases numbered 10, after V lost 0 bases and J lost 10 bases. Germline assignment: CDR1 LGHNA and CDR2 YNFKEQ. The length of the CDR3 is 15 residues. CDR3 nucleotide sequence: TGTGCCAGCAGCCAAGAAGGCGGGAGCCGAGGGGCGCAGTATTTT. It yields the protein CASSQEGGSRGAQYF.

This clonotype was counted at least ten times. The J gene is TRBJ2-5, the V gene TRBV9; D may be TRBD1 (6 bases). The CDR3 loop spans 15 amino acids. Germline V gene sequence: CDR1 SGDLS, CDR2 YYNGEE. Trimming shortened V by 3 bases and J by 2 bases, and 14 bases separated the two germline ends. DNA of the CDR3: TGTGCCAGCAGCGCAGAGGGGGTGTCACAAGAGACCCAGTACTTC. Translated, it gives CASSAEGVSQETQYF.

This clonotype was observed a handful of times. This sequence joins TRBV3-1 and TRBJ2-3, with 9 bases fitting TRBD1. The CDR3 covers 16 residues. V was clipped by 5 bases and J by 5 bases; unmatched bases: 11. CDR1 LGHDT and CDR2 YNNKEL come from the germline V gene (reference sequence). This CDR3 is CASSTTWTGELDTQYF. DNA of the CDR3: TGTGCCAGCAGCACCACCTGGACAGGGGAGCTAGATACGCAGTATTTT.

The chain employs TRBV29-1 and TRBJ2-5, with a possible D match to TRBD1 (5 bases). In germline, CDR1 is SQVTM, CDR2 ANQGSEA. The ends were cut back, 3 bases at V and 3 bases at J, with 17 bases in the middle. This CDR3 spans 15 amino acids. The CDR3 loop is CSVDLRGSQKETQYF. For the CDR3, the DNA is TGCAGCGTTGATCTAAGGGGCAGCCAGAAAGAGACCCAGTACTTC.

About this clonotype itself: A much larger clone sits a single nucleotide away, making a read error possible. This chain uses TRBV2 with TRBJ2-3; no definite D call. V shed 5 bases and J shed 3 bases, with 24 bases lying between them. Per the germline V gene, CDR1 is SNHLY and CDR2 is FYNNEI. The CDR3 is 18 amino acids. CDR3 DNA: TGTGCCAGCAGTACAAGCAGGAATACCCCCCTTCGTACAGATACGCAGTATTTT. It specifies CASSTSRNTPLRTDTQYF.

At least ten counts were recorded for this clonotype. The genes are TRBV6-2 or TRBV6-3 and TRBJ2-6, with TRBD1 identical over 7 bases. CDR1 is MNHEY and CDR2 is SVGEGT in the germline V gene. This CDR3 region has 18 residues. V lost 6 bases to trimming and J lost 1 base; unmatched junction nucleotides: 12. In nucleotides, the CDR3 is TGTGCCAGCAGAAAGTTTGCCGGGACAGAGTCTGGGGCCAACGTCCTGACTTTC. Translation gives CASRKFAGTESGANVLTF.

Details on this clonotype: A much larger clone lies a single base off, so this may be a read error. The CDR3 nucleotides are TGTGCCAGCAGGGACTCCAGTTGCACTGAAGCTTTCTTT. This sequence encodes CASRDSSCTEAFF. V usage is TRBV6-2 or TRBV6-3 and J usage is TRBJ1-1; no clear D. The V gene lost 6 bases and the J gene lost 4 bases, with 12 bases spanning the gap. The length of the CDR3 is 13 residues. Germline CDR1 and CDR2: MNHEY and SVGEGT.

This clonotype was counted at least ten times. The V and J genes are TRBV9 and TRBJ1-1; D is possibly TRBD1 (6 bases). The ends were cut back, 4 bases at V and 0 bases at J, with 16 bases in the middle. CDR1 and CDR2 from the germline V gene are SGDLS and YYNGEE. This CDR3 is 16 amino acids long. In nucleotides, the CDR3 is TGTGCCAGCAGCCCCTGGGGGCAGGGTTTGAACACTGAAGCTTTCTTT. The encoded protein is CASSPWGQGLNTEAFF.

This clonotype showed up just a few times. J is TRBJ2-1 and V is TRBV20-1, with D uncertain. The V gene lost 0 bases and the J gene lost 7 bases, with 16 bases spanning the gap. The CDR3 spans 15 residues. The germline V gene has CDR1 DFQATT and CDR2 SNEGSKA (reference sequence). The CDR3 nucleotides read TGCAGTGCTAGAGATGTCCCGTCCGGTTTAAATGAGCAGTTCTTC. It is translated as CSARDVPSGLNEQFF.

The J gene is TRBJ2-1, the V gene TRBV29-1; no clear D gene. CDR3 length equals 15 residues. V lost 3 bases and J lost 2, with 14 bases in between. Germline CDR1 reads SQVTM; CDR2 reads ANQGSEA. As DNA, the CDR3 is TGCAGCGTTGAGGGTGAAGGGCTCACCTACAATGAGCAGTTCTTC. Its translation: CSVEGEGLTYNEQFF.